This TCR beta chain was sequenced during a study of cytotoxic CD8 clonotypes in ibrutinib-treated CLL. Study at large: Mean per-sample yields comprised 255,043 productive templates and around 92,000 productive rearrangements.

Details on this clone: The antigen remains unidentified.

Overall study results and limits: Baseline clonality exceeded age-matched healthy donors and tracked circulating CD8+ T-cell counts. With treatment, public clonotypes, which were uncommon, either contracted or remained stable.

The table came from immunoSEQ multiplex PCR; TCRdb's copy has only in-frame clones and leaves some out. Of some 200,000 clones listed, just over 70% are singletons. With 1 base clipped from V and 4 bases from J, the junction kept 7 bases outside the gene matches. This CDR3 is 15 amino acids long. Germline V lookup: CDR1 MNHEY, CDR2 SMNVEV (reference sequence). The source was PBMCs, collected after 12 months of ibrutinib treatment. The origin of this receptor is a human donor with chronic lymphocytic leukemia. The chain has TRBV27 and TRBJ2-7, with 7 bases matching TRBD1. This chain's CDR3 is CASSLLGQTQYEQYF. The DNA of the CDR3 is TGTGCCAGCAGTTTATTGGGACAGACCCAATACGAGCAGTACTTC.